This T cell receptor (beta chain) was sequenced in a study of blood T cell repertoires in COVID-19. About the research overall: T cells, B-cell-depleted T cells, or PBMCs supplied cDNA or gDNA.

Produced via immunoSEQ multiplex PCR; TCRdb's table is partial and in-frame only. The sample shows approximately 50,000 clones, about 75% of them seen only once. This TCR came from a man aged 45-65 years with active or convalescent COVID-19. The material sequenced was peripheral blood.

The CDR3 DNA follows: TGTGCCAGTAGGCGGGAAGGCTCCTACAATGAGCAGTTCTTC. It codes for CASRREGSYNEQFF. The J gene is TRBJ2-1, the V gene TRBV19; D is perhaps TRBD2 (6 bases). The V end lost 6 bases, the J end lost 0 bases, and 9 bases lay between the germline ends. There are 14 residues in the CDR3. Germline CDR1 LNHDA, CDR2 SQIVND (reference sequence).